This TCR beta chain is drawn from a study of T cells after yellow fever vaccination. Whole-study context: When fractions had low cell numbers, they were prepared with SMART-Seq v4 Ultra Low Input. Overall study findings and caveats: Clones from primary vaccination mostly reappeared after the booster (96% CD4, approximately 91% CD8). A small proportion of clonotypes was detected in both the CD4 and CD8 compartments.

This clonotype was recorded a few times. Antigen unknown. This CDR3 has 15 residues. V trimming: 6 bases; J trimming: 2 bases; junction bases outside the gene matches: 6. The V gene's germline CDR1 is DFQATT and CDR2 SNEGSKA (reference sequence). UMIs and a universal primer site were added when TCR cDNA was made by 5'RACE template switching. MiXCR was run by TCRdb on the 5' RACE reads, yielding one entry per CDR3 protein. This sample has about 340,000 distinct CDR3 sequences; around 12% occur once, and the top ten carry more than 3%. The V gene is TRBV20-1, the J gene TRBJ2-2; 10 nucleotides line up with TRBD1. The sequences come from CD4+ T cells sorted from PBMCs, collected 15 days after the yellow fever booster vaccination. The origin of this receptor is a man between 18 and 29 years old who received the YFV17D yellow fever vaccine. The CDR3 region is CSAVGTGVNTGELFF. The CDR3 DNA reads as TGCAGTGCAGTCGGGACAGGGGTTAACACCGGGGAGCTGTTTTTT.